This T cell receptor beta chain was captured by sequencing in a study of response to subunit inactivated influenza vaccine. Points from the study as a whole: Each seasonal flu vaccination may recruit only limited new T cells, authors suggested.

Each CDR3 protein gets one entry after TCRdb re-called the RT-PCR reads with MiXCR. The sample shows approximately 570,000 distinct CDR3 sequences, approximately 7.1% of them seen only once. As to this clonotype: Antigen specificity is unknown.

Trimming cost V 6 bases and J 2 bases; bases outside gene matches: 13. CDR1 and CDR2 from the germline V gene are DFQATT and SNEGSKA (reference sequence). The CDR3 totals 16 residues. The source is a man aged 50 to 75 who received an inactivated influenza vaccine. The source material was PBMCs from blood, sampled about 24 months after vaccination. The chain employs TRBV20-1 and TRBJ2-1, with TRBD2 identical over 7 bases. CDR3 loop: CSATPPTSATYNEQFF. The CDR3 DNA is TGCAGTGCCACCCCTCCTACTAGCGCCACCTACAATGAGCAGTTCTTC.